The rows below give T cell receptor beta chains drawn from one sample of a study of T cell responses to AZD1222 COVID-19 vaccine. Sequencing used immunoSEQ multiplex PCR; TCRdb keeps in-frame clones, though not all of them. This sample has fewer than 130,000 clones; around 89% occur once, and the top ten carry roughly 1.6%. The material sequenced was peripheral blood, taken on day 0 of AZD1222 vaccination. The receptors originated from an adult in good health. The CDR3 runs from the conserved cysteine through the conserved F or W. D genes are given only for firm matches. Size tells how often a clone was seen (once, few, many) or the class of an expanded clone, and some rows leave it out.

V,J,size,D,DNA,CDR3
TRBV19,TRBJ1-2,NA,NA,TGTGCCACTCAGGGGCCACCCTACGTACCTAACTATGGCTACACCTTC,CATQGPPYVPNYGYTF
TRBV6-1,TRBJ1-3,NA,NA,TGTGCCAGCAGTGAATATGGGGGGGCGGCTGGAAACACCATATATTTT,CASSEYGGAAGNTIYF
TRBV10-3,TRBJ2-1,once,NA,TGTGCCATCAGCGAAACTAGAGACAATGAGCAGTTCTTC,CAISETRDNEQFF
TRBV3-1/TRBV3-2,TRBJ1-1,few,NA,TGTGCCAGCAGCCAACTGACTGAAGCTTTCTTT,CASSQLTEAFF
TRBV14,TRBJ1-1,NA,NA,TGTGCCAGCACCGGACATCTGAACACTGAAGCTTTCTTT,CASTGHLNTEAFF
TRBV4-2,TRBJ2-7,NA,NA,TGTGCCAGCAGCCGGACCCAGTACGAGCAGTACTTC,CASSRTQYEQYF
TRBV27,TRBJ2-7,few,NA,TGTGCCAGCAGCCAAATGGGGACGGTCGAGCAGTACTTC,CASSQMGTVEQYF
TRBV21-1,TRBJ2-1,NA,NA,TGTGCCCAACGGGGCGGGAGGCGGGCGCTTGATGAGCAGTTCTTC,CAQRGGRRALDEQFF
TRBV7-2,TRBJ1-4,NA,NA,TGTGCCAGCAGTACCGGGAGCCTCGCAAGGGAAAAACTGTTTTTT,CASSTGSLAREKLFF
TRBV5-1,TRBJ2-3,NA,NA,TGCGCCAGCAGCCGTGGACAGCCCAGGGATACGCAGTATTTT,CASSRGQPRDTQYF
TRBV6-5,TRBJ2-1,NA,NA,TGTGCCAGCAGTAAGGACTCATACAATGAGCAGTTCTTC,CASSKDSYNEQFF
TRBV18,TRBJ1-3,NA,NA,TGTGCCAGCTCCCCCGACCGGGGCTCTGGAAACACCATATATTTT,CASSPDRGSGNTIYF
TRBV7-9,TRBJ1-2,NA,NA,TGTGCCAGCAGCCCACAGGGCCGAAGCTATGGCTACACCTTC,CASSPQGRSYGYTF
TRBV13,TRBJ2-1,NA,NA,TGTGCCAGCAGTGCCGGAACGGGGGTAAACTACAATGAGCAGTTCTTC,CASSAGTGVNYNEQFF
TRBV19,TRBJ2-1,NA,NA,TGTGCCAGTAGTATCCTCGGGTCTCTCAATGAGCAGTTCTTC,CASSILGSLNEQFF
TRBV5-6,TRBJ2-1,NA,NA,TGTGCCAGCAGCTTGGATGCTGAGCAGTTCTTC,CASSLDAEQFF
TRBV7-6,TRBJ2-2,NA,TRBD2,TGTGCCAGCAGCGGAAAGACTAGCGGGAACACCGGGGAGCTGTTTTTT,CASSGKTSGNTGELFF
TRBV6-2/TRBV6-3,TRBJ1-1,NA,TRBD1,TGTGCCAGCAGCCCTCGACAGGGGGGGGTTGGCACTGAAGCTTTCTTT,CASSPRQGGVGTEAFF
TRBV18,TRBJ2-7,NA,NA,TGTGCCAGCTCAGCCTCGGTCTCGAACGAGCAGTACTTC,CASSASVSNEQYF
TRBV29-1,TRBJ2-5,once,TRBD1,TGCAGCGTTGCGGGACAGGGTACCGAGACCCAGTACTTC,CSVAGQGTETQYF
TRBV20-1,TRBJ1-3,NA,NA,TGCAGTGCTAGTCGGTTGGCGTGGGGAACTGGAAACACCATATATTTT,CSASRLAWGTGNTIYF
TRBV25-1,TRBJ1-1,NA,TRBD1,TGTGCCAGCAGTCCAGACAGGGAAACTGAAGCTTTCTTT,CASSPDRETEAFF
TRBV5-1,TRBJ1-5,NA,NA,TGCGCCAGCAGCTTGTTCTCCCAGCAGCCCCAGCATTTT,CASSLFSQQPQHF